The rows below give T cell receptor beta chains drawn from one sample of a study of molecular identifiers for immune sequencing clone quantification. TCRdb fed the PCR reads into MiXCR, producing one record per CDR3 protein. The sample yields about 54,000 distinct CDR3 sequences, 20% to 25% seen once. Sequencing input: naive CD8+ T cells from blood, with Jurkat cell RNA spiked in. The receptors stem from a human donor in good health. Some libraries in this study had Jurkat cell RNA spiked in. The CDR3 runs from the conserved cysteine through the conserved F or W. The D gene is left open where the match is weak. Only some rows state a clone size, as once, few, many or a class for expanded clones.

cdr3_nt: TGTGCCAGCAAGGAGACTAGCGGACAAGAGACCCAGTACTTC
cdr3_aa: CASKETSGQETQYF
clone_size: .
d_call: TRBD2
v_call: TRBV7-2
j_call: TRBJ2-5

cdr3_nt: TGTGCCAGCAGTGAATATAACATCAATCAGCCCCAGCATTTT
cdr3_aa: CASSEYNINQPQHF
clone_size: many
d_call: .
v_call: TRBV25-1
j_call: TRBJ1-5

cdr3_nt: TGTGCCAGTGCTCTTGGGGGCATGAACACTGAAGCTTTCTTT
cdr3_aa: CASALGGMNTEAFF
clone_size: .
d_call: .
v_call: TRBV25-1
j_call: TRBJ1-1

cdr3_nt: TGTGCCAGCGGTTTCTCCTCACAATATAACATTCAGTACTTC
cdr3_aa: CASGFSSQYNIQYF
clone_size: .
d_call: .
v_call: TRBV28
j_call: TRBJ2-4

cdr3_nt: TGTGCCAGCAGCCCTGTGGGTAGCGGGGAGCAGTACTTC
cdr3_aa: CASSPVGSGEQYF
clone_size: few
d_call: TRBD2
v_call: TRBV13
j_call: TRBJ2-7

cdr3_nt: TGTGCCAGCAGCTTAGCGATGCTGGGGACAGAAGGAAGCACCATATATTTT
cdr3_aa: CASSLAMLGTEGSTIYF
clone_size: .
d_call: TRBD1
v_call: TRBV7-9
j_call: TRBJ1-3

cdr3_nt: TGTGCCACCAGCGCACGGGACAGGGTTATAGACGAGCAGTACTTC
cdr3_aa: CATSARDRVIDEQYF
clone_size: .
d_call: TRBD1
v_call: TRBV15
j_call: TRBJ2-7

cdr3_nt: TGTGCCAGCAGCGTAGGTGCAGGGGGTAGCTATGGCTACACCTTC
cdr3_aa: CASSVGAGGSYGYTF
clone_size: many
d_call: TRBD1
v_call: TRBV9
j_call: TRBJ1-2

cdr3_nt: TGTGCCACCAGTAGCGGTTACAATGAGCAGTTCTTC
cdr3_aa: CATSSGYNEQFF
clone_size: many
d_call: .
v_call: TRBV24-1
j_call: TRBJ2-1

cdr3_nt: TGCGCCAGCAGCCAGGGTGGACTAGCGGGGCTAGTGTTC
cdr3_aa: CASSQGGLAGLVF
clone_size: many
d_call: TRBD2
v_call: TRBV4-3
j_call: TRBJ2-1

cdr3_nt: TGTGCCAGCACCCCATGGAGGACAGATACGCAGTATTTT
cdr3_aa: CASTPWRTDTQYF
clone_size: many
d_call: .
v_call: TRBV28
j_call: TRBJ2-3

cdr3_nt: TGTGCCAGTAGTATAGGTCGGGGCCCTAGCTCCTACAATGAGCAGTTCTTC
cdr3_aa: CASSIGRGPSSYNEQFF
clone_size: many
d_call: .
v_call: TRBV19
j_call: TRBJ2-1

cdr3_nt: TGTGCCAGCAATTACGGACAGGAAGCTTTCTTT
cdr3_aa: CASNYGQEAFF
clone_size: many
d_call: .
v_call: TRBV6-2/TRBV6-3
j_call: TRBJ1-1

cdr3_nt: TGTGCCAGCAGCTTAGGTTGGACTAGCGGGGACCTTACTAGCACAGATACGCAGTATTTT
cdr3_aa: CASSLGWTSGDLTSTDTQYF
clone_size: few
d_call: TRBD2
v_call: TRBV7-9
j_call: TRBJ2-3

cdr3_nt: TGTGCCAGCAGCGATGGATTGGTCCCAGATACGCAGTATTTT
cdr3_aa: CASSDGLVPDTQYF
clone_size: many
d_call: .
v_call: TRBV7-2
j_call: TRBJ2-3

cdr3_nt: TGCAGCGGCTGGGAGGGGGCCCGGGCCAATGAGCAGTTCTTC
cdr3_aa: CSGWEGARANEQFF
clone_size: .
d_call: .
v_call: TRBV29-1
j_call: TRBJ2-1

cdr3_nt: TGCGCCAGCAGCCAAGATCGGTGGGCAGGGTGGGGCAATGAGCAGTTCTTC
cdr3_aa: CASSQDRWAGWGNEQFF
clone_size: .
d_call: .
v_call: TRBV4-3
j_call: TRBJ2-1

cdr3_nt: TGCGCCAGCAGCCAAGATATAGGGGGTTGGCGATACGAGCAGTACTTC
cdr3_aa: CASSQDIGGWRYEQYF
clone_size: .
d_call: .
v_call: TRBV4-3
j_call: TRBJ2-7

cdr3_nt: TGTGCCAGCAGCGGGGGGACTAGCGGGTATTACGAGCAGTACTTC
cdr3_aa: CASSGGTSGYYEQYF
clone_size: .
d_call: TRBD2
v_call: TRBV7-9
j_call: TRBJ2-7

cdr3_nt: TGTGCCAGCAGCTTCCGGGCCAGGGTGTATACCGATACGCAGTATTTT
cdr3_aa: CASSFRARVYTDTQYF
clone_size: once
d_call: .
v_call: TRBV9
j_call: TRBJ2-3

cdr3_nt: TGCAGTGCTAGAGTGTCCGGGGCAGGGGACACTGAAGCTTTCTTT
cdr3_aa: CSARVSGAGDTEAFF
clone_size: .
d_call: .
v_call: TRBV20-1
j_call: TRBJ1-1

cdr3_nt: TGTGCCTGGCAGCTAGCGGGAGCTACAGATACGCAGTATTTT
cdr3_aa: CAWQLAGATDTQYF
clone_size: many
d_call: TRBD2
v_call: TRBV30
j_call: TRBJ2-3

cdr3_nt: TGTGCCAGCAGTCCCACGACCCATCCGTTCAATGAGCAGTTCTTC
cdr3_aa: CASSPTTHPFNEQFF
clone_size: many
d_call: .
v_call: TRBV27
j_call: TRBJ2-1

cdr3_nt: TGTGCCAGCAGCCCAGAGCTAGCGGGAGAAGATTCAGATACGCAGTATTTT
cdr3_aa: CASSPELAGEDSDTQYF
clone_size: many
d_call: TRBD2
v_call: TRBV7-2
j_call: TRBJ2-3

cdr3_nt: TGCGCCAGCAGCCAAGACAGGGAGGACACTGAAGCTTTCTTT
cdr3_aa: CASSQDREDTEAFF
clone_size: many
d_call: .
v_call: TRBV4-3
j_call: TRBJ1-1

cdr3_nt: TGTGCCAGCAGCCCCGGTTTACCGGGATCTCGGCACGATACGCAGTATTTT
cdr3_aa: CASSPGLPGSRHDTQYF
clone_size: .
d_call: .
v_call: TRBV11-2
j_call: TRBJ2-3

cdr3_nt: TGCAGTGCTAGACGTTCTACGGATCCCTATGGCTACACCTTC
cdr3_aa: CSARRSTDPYGYTF
clone_size: .
d_call: .
v_call: TRBV20-1
j_call: TRBJ1-2

cdr3_nt: TGTGCCAACAACGTTTTACAAGGAAAAAACACTAAAGCTTTCTTT
cdr3_aa: CANNVLQGKNTKAFF
clone_size: .
d_call: .
v_call: TRBV9
j_call: TRBJ1-1

cdr3_nt: TGTGCCAGCAGGTCAGACAGGGGGGGACGTGGGGCCAACGTCCTGACTTTC
cdr3_aa: CASRSDRGGRGANVLTF
clone_size: many
d_call: TRBD1
v_call: TRBV3-1
j_call: TRBJ2-6

cdr3_nt: TGTGCCACCGGACAGGGGGCCGTGGGAACTGAAGCTTTCTTT
cdr3_aa: CATGQGAVGTEAFF
clone_size: few
d_call: .
v_call: TRBV21-1
j_call: TRBJ1-1

cdr3_nt: TGCAGCGTCCCACGCACCCCGCAGAACACTGAAGCTTTCTTT
cdr3_aa: CSVPRTPQNTEAFF
clone_size: .
d_call: .
v_call: TRBV29-1
j_call: TRBJ1-1

cdr3_nt: TGTGCCAGCAGTTACTTGTTCAGGGGCAATCAGCCCCAGCATTTT
cdr3_aa: CASSYLFRGNQPQHF
clone_size: many
d_call: .
v_call: TRBV6-6
j_call: TRBJ1-5